This TCR beta chain was documented in a study of early T cells in non-severe SARS-CoV-2 infection. For the study at large: Unsorted whole-blood RNA was sequenced in bulk, leaving chains unpaired.

Each cDNA molecule carried a unique molecular identifier. TCRdb recomputed calls from the 5' RACE reads with MiXCR, one row per CDR3 protein. The profile shows some 45,000 distinct CDR3 sequences, approximately 6.3% of them singletons. Regarding this clonotype: Antigen specificity is unknown.

Whole-study results and caveats: Sequences matched to VDJdb favored anti-spike CD8 responses, while private and CD4 specificities were missed.

This specimen was whole blood, taken at baseline. This clonotype was sampled from an adult who was a healthcare worker with PCR-confirmed SARS-CoV-2 infection or an uninfected control (not recorded which).

Here the CDR3 DNA reads TGTGCCAGCAGCGACGGGAGGGAGCAGTACTTC. Its translation: CASSDGREQYF. This rearrangement joins TRBV5-5 to TRBJ2-7, with 7 bases that match TRBD2. Trimming removed 4 bases from V and 7 bases from J; junction bases left unmatched: 2. Germline values: CDR1 SGHKS, CDR2 YYEKEE (reference sequence). This CDR3 is built from 11 residues.